This is a list of T cell receptor beta chains from one sample in a study of blood T cell repertoires in COVID-19. TCRdb keeps only in-frame clones here, not all; method: immunoSEQ multiplex PCR. The sample has tens of thousands of clones, over 70% seen once. The material sequenced was peripheral blood. These receptors all come from a man aged 50 or older with active or convalescent COVID-19. Each CDR3 is given with its conserved first and last residue. The D gene is left open where the match is weak. The size field is filled for only some rows; it gives once, few, many or a size class.

abundance | j_gene | v_gene | d_gene | CDR3aa | CDR3nt
- | TRBJ1-1 | TRBV10-3 | - | CAISGELLAGPSEAFF | TGTGCCATCAGTGGGGAGCTCCTCGCAGGTCCCAGTGAAGCTTTCTTT
once | TRBJ2-3 | TRBV7-2 | - | CASSPVQAPGTDTQYF | TGTGCCAGCAGCCCAGTTCAGGCTCCTGGCACAGATACGCAGTATTTT
few | TRBJ1-6 | TRBV6-5 | TRBD1 | CASSLGQGTSPLHF | TGTGCCAGCAGTCTAGGACAGGGCACGTCACCCCTCCACTTT
- | TRBJ2-3 | TRBV5-1 | TRBD2 | CASSAGGAPDTQYF | TGCGCCAGCAGCGCCGGGGGGGCCCCAGATACGCAGTATTTT
- | TRBJ2-6 | TRBV5-4 | TRBD1 | CASSSTGLTPSGANVLTF | TGTGCCAGCAGCTCGACAGGGTTAACACCGTCTGGGGCCAACGTCCTGACTTTC
- | TRBJ2-3 | TRBV5-5 | - | CASSFRDTGDTQYF | TGTGCCAGCAGCTTCCGGGACACGGGGGATACGCAGTATTTT
- | TRBJ1-2 | TRBV5-1 | - | CASSLAPGAVRGYTF | TGCGCCAGCAGCTTGGCCCCAGGGGCGGTTCGCGGCTACACCTTC
- | TRBJ2-4 | TRBV30 | - | CAWSGLTERNIQYF | TGTGCCTGGAGTGGGTTGACAGAGAGGAACATTCAGTACTTC
- | TRBJ1-2 | TRBV9 | - | CASSVDPGSGYGYTF | TGTGCCAGCAGCGTGGACCCCGGGAGTGGCTATGGCTACACCTTC
- | TRBJ2-5 | TRBV13 | - | CASSARVLVQETQYF | TGTGCCAGCAGCGCCCGGGTACTGGTTCAAGAGACCCAGTACTTC
- | TRBJ1-4 | TRBV29-1 | - | CSVREALSTNEKLFF | TGCAGCGTTCGGGAGGCCCTATCAACTAATGAAAAACTGTTTTTT
- | TRBJ2-1 | TRBV7-3 | TRBD2 | CASSSLADSYNEQFF | TGTGCCAGCAGCTCTCTAGCGGACTCCTACAATGAGCAGTTCTTC
many | TRBJ1-1 | TRBV10-3 | - | CAISVSINSPNTEAFF | TGTGCCATCAGTGTATCGATTAACTCCCCGAACACTGAAGCTTTCTTT
- | TRBJ2-3 | TRBV5-1 | - | CASSLAPQSTDTQYF | TGCGCCAGCAGCTTGGCCCCCCAAAGCACAGATACGCAGTATTTT
- | TRBJ1-4 | TRBV7-6 | TRBD1 | CASSRTGGGREKLFF | TGTGCCAGCAGCCGCACAGGGGGCGGTCGGGAAAAACTGTTTTTT
- | TRBJ2-3 | TRBV11-2 | TRBD2 | CASSREAPAGGRNTQYF | TGTGCCAGCAGCCGGGAGGCCCCAGCGGGGGGGCGCAATACGCAGTATTTT
- | TRBJ2-4 | TRBV6-5 | - | CASSYSGFTGNIQYF | TGTGCCAGCAGTTACTCGGGATTCACAGGAAACATTCAGTACTTC
few | TRBJ2-2 | TRBV9 | - | CASRLAEAGELFF | TGTGCCAGCAGACTAGCAGAGGCCGGGGAGCTGTTTTTT
- | TRBJ2-1 | TRBV19 | - | CASSIFLVGDEQFF | TGTGCCAGTAGTATATTTCTAGTCGGGGATGAGCAGTTCTTC
- | TRBJ2-1 | TRBV6-6 | TRBD2 | CASRVLAGGPNEQFF | TGTGCCAGCAGGGTTCTGGCGGGGGGGCCAAATGAGCAGTTCTTC
- | TRBJ1-4 | TRBV11-2 | - | CASRAGAIRDEKLFF | TGTGCCAGCAGGGCGGGGGCGATTAGGGATGAAAAACTGTTTTTT
- | TRBJ2-3 | TRBV7-2 | TRBD1 | CASSPPGQLTDTQYF | TGTGCCAGCAGCCCACCGGGACAGCTCACAGATACGCAGTATTTT
- | TRBJ2-4 | TRBV19 | TRBD1 | CASIPPGQGGNIQYF | TGTGCCAGTATTCCCCCGGGACAGGGGGGGAACATTCAGTACTTC
once | TRBJ2-7 | TRBV27 | TRBD2 | CASYPLSGGATEQYF | TGTGCCAGCTATCCCCTTAGCGGGGGGGCCACCGAGCAGTACTTC
once | TRBJ1-4 | TRBV21-1 | - | CASSKAPRTVIYEKLFF | TGTGCCAGCAGCAAAGCCCCTCGGACAGTAATATATGAAAAACTGTTTTTT
- | TRBJ2-3 | TRBV10-3 | - | CAIRATSTTTDTQYF | TGTGCCATCAGGGCGACTTCTACGACCACAGATACGCAGTATTTT
- | TRBJ1-6 | TRBV27 | - | CASFDRNNSPLHF | TGTGCCAGCTTCGACAGAAATAATTCACCCCTCCACTTT
- | TRBJ1-5 | TRBV5-4 | - | CASSLQGGQPQHF | TGTGCCAGCAGCTTACAGGGCGGACAGCCCCAGCATTTT
- | TRBJ1-2 | TRBV23-1 | - | CASSQSWQGRAVGVNYGYTF | TGCGCCAGCAGTCAATCGTGGCAGGGGCGGGCAGTCGGGGTTAACTATGGCTACACCTTC
- | TRBJ2-3 | TRBV5-4 | - | CASTSGGRDTQYF | TGTGCCAGCACCTCAGGAGGCAGGGATACGCAGTATTTT
- | TRBJ2-3 | TRBV4-1 | TRBD2 | CASSPRDSETSGGADTQYF | TGCGCCAGCAGCCCAAGAGATTCGGAGACTAGCGGGGGGGCAGATACGCAGTATTTT
- | TRBJ1-2 | TRBV27 | TRBD1 | CASSSGGSYGYTF | TGTGCCAGCAGTTCAGGGGGTAGCTATGGCTACACCTTC
- | TRBJ1-1 | TRBV5-8 | - | CASRRGGGTEAFF | TGTGCCAGCAGGAGGGGGGGAGGGACTGAAGCTTTCTTT
- | TRBJ2-5 | TRBV6-1 | - | CASSEVREETQYF | TGTGCCAGCAGTGAGGTGAGGGAAGAGACCCAGTACTTC
- | TRBJ2-3 | TRBV19 | - | CASSIDPRGLLSTDTQYF | TGTGCCAGTAGTATAGACCCCCGGGGTCTACTTAGCACAGATACGCAGTATTTT
- | TRBJ2-5 | TRBV6-1 | TRBD1 | CASSENGDSHQYF | TGTGCCAGCAGTGAAAACGGGGACAGCCACCAGTACTTC
- | TRBJ2-7 | TRBV14 | - | CASSQTGTYEQYF | TGTGCCAGCAGCCAAACGGGGACCTACGAGCAGTACTTC
once | TRBJ2-3 | TRBV5-5 | - | CASSLANRVDTQYF | TGTGCCAGCAGCTTGGCCAACAGGGTAGATACGCAGTATTTT
- | TRBJ2-5 | TRBV4-1 | TRBD2 | CASSQVSGGVETQYF | TGCGCCAGCAGCCAAGTTAGCGGGGGGGTGGAGACCCAGTACTTC
- | TRBJ2-4 | TRBV6-7 | - | CASSFRDIQYF | TGTGCCAGCAGTTTCCGGGACATTCAGTACTTC
- | TRBJ2-1 | TRBV14 | TRBD2 | CASSPQARGAGGRDEQFF | TGTGCCAGCAGCCCCCAGGCCCGCGGGGCGGGGGGCCGGGATGAGCAGTTCTTC
- | TRBJ1-1 | TRBV6-2/TRBV6-3 | TRBD1 | CASSLGPYRGREEAFF | TGTGCCAGCAGCTTGGGTCCTTACAGGGGGCGAGAAGAAGCTTTCTTT
once | TRBJ2-5 | TRBV6-5 | TRBD1 | CASSFRQGARETQYF | TGTGCCAGCAGTTTCAGACAGGGGGCGAGGGAGACCCAGTACTTC
once | TRBJ2-1 | TRBV4-1 | - | CASSQDVRTEQFF | TGCGCCAGCAGCCAAGATGTCCGGACAGAGCAGTTCTTC
- | TRBJ1-6 | TRBV2 | - | CASRGGGGALHF | TGTGCCAGCCGGGGAGGTGGGGGAGCCCTCCACTTT
- | TRBJ2-3 | TRBV6-5 | - | CASSYSRDGGGDTQYF | TGTGCCAGCAGTTACTCAAGGGATGGTGGGGGGGATACGCAGTATTTT
- | TRBJ1-6 | TRBV30 | - | CAWSVTDNSPLHF | TGTGCCTGGAGTGTGACAGATAATTCACCCCTCCACTTT
- | TRBJ2-5 | TRBV4-2 | TRBD2 | CASSHQASGGAGQETQYF | TGTGCCAGCAGCCACCAGGCTAGCGGGGGGGCGGGCCAAGAGACCCAGTACTTC
few | TRBJ1-1 | TRBV6-5 | - | CASSQITGPEAFF | TGTGCCAGCAGTCAAATCACAGGGCCTGAAGCTTTCTTT
- | TRBJ1-3 | TRBV29-1 | - | CSALPPGTGNTIYF | TGCAGCGCCCTCCCCCCAGGGACTGGAAACACCATATATTTT